Each of the 14 T cell receptor beta chains below was sequenced from the same sample in a study of blood T cell repertoires in COVID-19. TCRdb's table, derived via immunoSEQ multiplex PCR, lists solely in-frame clones and lacks some. This table has 70,000 to 95,000 clones, 81% appearing once. The sequencing input was peripheral blood. These receptors were obtained from a woman aged 70-85 years with acute or convalescent COVID-19.

The chain combines TRBV6-1 with TRBJ2-5, with 12 bases fitting TRBD2. From germline, CDR1 is MNHNS and CDR2 SASEGT. CDR3 length: 15 amino acids. V was clipped by 2 bases and J by 4 bases; unmatched bases: 2. DNA for the CDR3: TGTGCCAGCAGTGAACTAGCGGGAGGGCCAGAGACCCAGTACTTC. Amino acid sequence: CASSELAGGPETQYF.

The chain couples TRBV18 to TRBJ1-2; TRBD1 aligns across 8 bases. The CDR3 contains 13 residues. V trimming: 2 bases; J trimming: 5 bases; junction bases outside the gene matches: 1. Germline lookup yields CDR1 KGHSH and CDR2 LQKENI. For the CDR3, the DNA is TGTGCCAGCTCACCAGACAGGGGATATGGCTACACCTTC. Amino acid sequence: CASSPDRGYGYTF.

The CDR3 region has the DNA TGCGCCAGCAGGACCACGGGAACTACGAACACTGAAGCTTTCTTT. It encodes CASRTTGTTNTEAFF. V is TRBV5-1 and J is TRBJ1-1; D unclear. The ends were cut back, 5 bases at V and 1 base at J, with 15 bases in the middle. The CDR3 consists of 15 residues. Germline V gene lookup returns CDR1 SGHRS and CDR2 YFSETQ.

This chain joins TRBV28 and TRBJ1-1; a possible D gene is TRBD1 (5 bases). Between the trimmed V and J ends, which lost 7 bases and 3 bases, there was a span of 12 bases. Germline V gene sequence: CDR1 MDHEN, CDR2 SYDVKM. The CDR3 is 13 amino acids. Written as DNA, the CDR3 is TGTGCCAGCACCGATGGACATTACACTGAAGCTTTCTTT. Its protein is CASTDGHYTEAFF. Filled out from reference TRBV28 and TRBJ1-1, the complete variable domain reads DVKVTQSSRYLVKRTGEKVFLECVQDMDHENMFWYRQDPGLGLRLIYFSYDVKMKEKGDIPEGYSVSREKKERFSLILESASTNQTSMYLCASTDGHYTEAFFGQGTRLTVV.

The chain combines TRBV11-3 with TRBJ2-7, with a weak D call TRBD1 (5 bases). The CDR3 is 14 amino acids. Germline values: CDR1 SGHNT, CDR2 YENEEA. The ends were cut back, 1 base at V and 2 bases at J, with 9 bases in the middle. Written as DNA, the CDR3 is TGTGCCAGCAGCTTAGCCCAGGGTGCCTACGAGCAGTACTTC. Its protein is CASSLAQGAYEQYF.

The chain recombines TRBV3-1 (or the pseudogene TRBV3-2) with TRBJ1-3; D is unresolved. This CDR3 is 12 amino acids long. Germline CDR1 reads LGHDT; CDR2 reads YNNKEL (reference sequence). Trimming pared 8 bases from V and 3 bases from J, leaving 8 bases between. DNA for the CDR3: TGTGCCAGCGGAGAGGGTGGAAACACCATATATTTT. It codes for CASGEGGNTIYF.

The table lists this clone with a few counts. J is TRBJ2-2 and V is TRBV28; 9 nucleotides align to TRBD1. J gave up 8 bases and V 10 bases, and 8 bases lay outside the gene matches. Germline CDR1 reads MDHEN; CDR2 reads SYDVKM. The CDR3 extends over 13 amino acids. The CDR3 sequence: CATQTGGKGELFF. CDR3 coding DNA: TGTGCCACCCAGACAGGGGGTAAAGGGGAGCTGTTTTTT.

The genes are TRBV5-1 and TRBJ2-1, with D perhaps matching TRBD2 (6 bases). The CDR3 has 16 residues. Germline V gene lookup returns CDR1 SGHRS and CDR2 YFSETQ. Between the trimmed V and J ends, which lost 0 bases and 2 bases, there was a span of 12 bases. The CDR3 nucleotides read TGCGCCAGCAGCTTGGATTCGGGAGTCACCTACAATGAGCAGTTCTTC. Translated: CASSLDSGVTYNEQFF.

This clone was seen a single time. This sequence joins TRBV28 and TRBJ1-3; D perhaps matches TRBD1 (5 bases). CDR3 length equals 15 residues. Germline CDR1 MDHEN, CDR2 SYDVKM. CDR3 residues: CAAQRGGLAGNTIYF. In DNA, the CDR3 is TGTGCAGCGCAAAGGGGAGGGTTGGCTGGAAACACCATATATTTT.

V is TRBV29-1 and J is TRBJ2-7; no reliable D call. Germline CDR1 SQVTM, CDR2 ANQGSEA. V was pared by 5 bases and J by 4 bases, with 12 bases between. The CDR3 has 12 residues. The CDR3 reads CSVHQTPYEQYF. The CDR3 coding sequence is TGCAGCGTTCACCAGACACCATACGAGCAGTACTTC.

V and J are TRBV11-3 and TRBJ2-1; D gene ambiguous. V shed 2 bases and J shed 6 bases, with 8 bases lying between them. The CDR3 has 13 residues. CDR1 and CDR2 from the germline V gene are SGHNT and YENEEA. This CDR3 reads CASSLRELNEQFF. DNA of the CDR3: TGTGCCAGCAGCTTAAGAGAGCTCAATGAGCAGTTCTTC.

V usage is TRBV5-8 and J usage is TRBJ2-1; the match to TRBD2 covers 7 bases. V trimming: 2 bases; J trimming: 5 bases; junction bases outside the gene matches: 10. This CDR3 is 16 amino acids long. Germline CDR1 reads SGHTS; CDR2 reads YDEGEE. The CDR3 nucleotides read TGTGCCAGCAGCTTCCCACTAGCGCTGGGGGACAATGAGCAGTTCTTC. Translated: CASSFPLALGDNEQFF.

This clone was seen a single time. This sequence joins TRBV18 and TRBJ2-3; D gene unclear. The CDR3 is 15 amino acids. V lost 1 base, J lost 0 bases, and 8 bases lay in between. Germline CDR1 KGHSH, CDR2 LQKENI. CDR3 loop: CASSPRATSTDTQYF. The CDR3 DNA sequence: TGTGCCAGCTCACCACGGGCAACTAGCACAGATACGCAGTATTTT.

The chain has TRBV6-1 and TRBJ2-7, with 15 bases fitting TRBD2. This CDR3 region has 16 residues. With V trimmed by 3 bases and J by 5 bases, 5 bases remained unmatched. Germline V gene lookup returns CDR1 MNHNS and CDR2 SASEGT. The CDR3, as DNA: TGTGCCAGCAGTGAGCTGGGACTAGCGGGAGGAAACGAGCAGTACTTC. This sequence encodes CASSELGLAGGNEQYF.